The next 3 T cell receptor beta chains were all read from a single sample in a study of T-cell reconstitution after alpha-beta-depleted transplantation in children. Molecular barcoding with unique molecular identifiers was used for the TCRbeta library. Each CDR3 protein gets one entry after TCRdb re-called the PCR reads with MiXCR. The sample has around 450,000 distinct CDR3 sequences; about 45% are singletons. The sequences come from PBMCs, collected before TCRalphabeta/CD19-depleted stem cell transplant. These receptors originate from a girl aged 2-9 years with aplastic anemia, due to receive a stem cell transplant.

This clonotype was seen a handful of times. The V and J genes are TRBV19 and TRBJ2-1; D is uncertain. The germline V gene encodes CDR1 LNHDA and CDR2 SQIVND (reference sequence). CDR3 length equals 14 residues. Trimming took 5 bases from V and 0 from J, leaving 8 bases between them. The CDR3 protein is CASSQETSYNEQFF. Here the CDR3 DNA reads TGTGCCAGTAGTCAAGAGACCTCCTACAATGAGCAGTTCTTC. The full variable domain, its missing parts supplied by reference TRBV19 and TRBJ2-1, is DGGITQSPKYLFRKEGQNVTLSCEQNLNHDAMYWYRQDPGQGLRLIYYSQIVNDFQKGDIAEGYSVSREKKESFPLTVTSAQKNPTAFYLCASSQETSYNEQFFGPGTRLTVL.

This chain's CDR3 is CASSEWGRNQPQHF. CDR3 DNA sequence: TGTGCCAGCAGTGAATGGGGGCGCAATCAGCCCCAGCATTTT. V and J are TRBV2 and TRBJ1-5; a weak D match, TRBD1 (6 bases). CDR3 length: 14 residues. Germline CDR1 and CDR2: SNHLY and FYNNEI. V was trimmed by 2 bases and J by 2 bases, leaving 7 bases between them.

The chain employs TRBV20-1 and TRBJ2-3; 8 bases are a match to TRBD2. V shed 6 bases and J 4 bases; nucleotides not matched to a gene: 9. In germline, CDR1 is DFQATT, CDR2 SNEGSKA (reference sequence). The CDR3 length is 14 residues. The CDR3 nucleotides are TGCAGTGCGATAACTAGCGGAGGGGCAGATACGCAGTATTTT. Translating it yields CSAITSGGADTQYF.